This TCR beta chain originates from a study of PD-1 blockade in classical Hodgkin lymphoma. Germline V gene data show CDR1 as MDHEN and CDR2 as SYDVKM. Trimming pared 2 bases from V and 10 bases from J, leaving 6 bases between. This CDR3 has 12 residues. TCRdb's table, derived via immunoSEQ multiplex PCR, lists solely in-frame clones and lacks some. The table lists 15,000 to 25,000 clones, 88% of them singletons, with roughly 5.2% in the top ten. The time point is: cycle 4 day 1 (C4D1), after less than seven weeks of nivolumab. Every patient was affected by relapse after autologous stem cell transplantation, while exposure to brentuximab vedotin was not uniform. Magnetic depletion of non-target cells from thawed PBMCs yielded purified CD8+ T cells. The best responses consisted of complete response, partial response or progressive disease.

The source material was CD8+ T cells from blood, sampled before the fourth cycle of nivolumab. The V gene is TRBV28, the J gene TRBJ1-6; D uncertain. The TCR was taken from a human donor with classical Hodgkin lymphoma. The CDR3 sequence: CASSLPESPLHF. The CDR3 DNA is TGTGCCAGCAGTTTACCAGAATCACCCCTCCACTTT.